This paragraph covers one TCR beta chain sequence. The CDR3 has 15 amino acids. Trimming cost V 6 bases and J 2 bases, with 17 bases left between them. In germline, CDR1 is MDHEN, CDR2 SYDVKM. Using immunoSEQ multiplex PCR, the repertoire was profiled, and TCRdb retains in-frame clones only, with some absent. The repertoire holds around 40,000 clones, with 90% as singletons. This sample was taken from a study of T cell changes during pregnancy in multiple sclerosis. The specimen was CD4+ T cells from peripheral blood mononuclear cells, collected in the first trimester of pregnancy. This rearrangement joins TRBV28 to TRBJ2-7; perhaps TRBD1 as D (6 bases). This TCR came from a female donor in good health, enrolled as a control in a pregnancy study. This CDR3 is CASRPTGRSTYEQYF. The CDR3 region has the DNA TGTGCCAGCAGGCCCACAGGGCGCTCTACCTACGAGCAGTACTTC.